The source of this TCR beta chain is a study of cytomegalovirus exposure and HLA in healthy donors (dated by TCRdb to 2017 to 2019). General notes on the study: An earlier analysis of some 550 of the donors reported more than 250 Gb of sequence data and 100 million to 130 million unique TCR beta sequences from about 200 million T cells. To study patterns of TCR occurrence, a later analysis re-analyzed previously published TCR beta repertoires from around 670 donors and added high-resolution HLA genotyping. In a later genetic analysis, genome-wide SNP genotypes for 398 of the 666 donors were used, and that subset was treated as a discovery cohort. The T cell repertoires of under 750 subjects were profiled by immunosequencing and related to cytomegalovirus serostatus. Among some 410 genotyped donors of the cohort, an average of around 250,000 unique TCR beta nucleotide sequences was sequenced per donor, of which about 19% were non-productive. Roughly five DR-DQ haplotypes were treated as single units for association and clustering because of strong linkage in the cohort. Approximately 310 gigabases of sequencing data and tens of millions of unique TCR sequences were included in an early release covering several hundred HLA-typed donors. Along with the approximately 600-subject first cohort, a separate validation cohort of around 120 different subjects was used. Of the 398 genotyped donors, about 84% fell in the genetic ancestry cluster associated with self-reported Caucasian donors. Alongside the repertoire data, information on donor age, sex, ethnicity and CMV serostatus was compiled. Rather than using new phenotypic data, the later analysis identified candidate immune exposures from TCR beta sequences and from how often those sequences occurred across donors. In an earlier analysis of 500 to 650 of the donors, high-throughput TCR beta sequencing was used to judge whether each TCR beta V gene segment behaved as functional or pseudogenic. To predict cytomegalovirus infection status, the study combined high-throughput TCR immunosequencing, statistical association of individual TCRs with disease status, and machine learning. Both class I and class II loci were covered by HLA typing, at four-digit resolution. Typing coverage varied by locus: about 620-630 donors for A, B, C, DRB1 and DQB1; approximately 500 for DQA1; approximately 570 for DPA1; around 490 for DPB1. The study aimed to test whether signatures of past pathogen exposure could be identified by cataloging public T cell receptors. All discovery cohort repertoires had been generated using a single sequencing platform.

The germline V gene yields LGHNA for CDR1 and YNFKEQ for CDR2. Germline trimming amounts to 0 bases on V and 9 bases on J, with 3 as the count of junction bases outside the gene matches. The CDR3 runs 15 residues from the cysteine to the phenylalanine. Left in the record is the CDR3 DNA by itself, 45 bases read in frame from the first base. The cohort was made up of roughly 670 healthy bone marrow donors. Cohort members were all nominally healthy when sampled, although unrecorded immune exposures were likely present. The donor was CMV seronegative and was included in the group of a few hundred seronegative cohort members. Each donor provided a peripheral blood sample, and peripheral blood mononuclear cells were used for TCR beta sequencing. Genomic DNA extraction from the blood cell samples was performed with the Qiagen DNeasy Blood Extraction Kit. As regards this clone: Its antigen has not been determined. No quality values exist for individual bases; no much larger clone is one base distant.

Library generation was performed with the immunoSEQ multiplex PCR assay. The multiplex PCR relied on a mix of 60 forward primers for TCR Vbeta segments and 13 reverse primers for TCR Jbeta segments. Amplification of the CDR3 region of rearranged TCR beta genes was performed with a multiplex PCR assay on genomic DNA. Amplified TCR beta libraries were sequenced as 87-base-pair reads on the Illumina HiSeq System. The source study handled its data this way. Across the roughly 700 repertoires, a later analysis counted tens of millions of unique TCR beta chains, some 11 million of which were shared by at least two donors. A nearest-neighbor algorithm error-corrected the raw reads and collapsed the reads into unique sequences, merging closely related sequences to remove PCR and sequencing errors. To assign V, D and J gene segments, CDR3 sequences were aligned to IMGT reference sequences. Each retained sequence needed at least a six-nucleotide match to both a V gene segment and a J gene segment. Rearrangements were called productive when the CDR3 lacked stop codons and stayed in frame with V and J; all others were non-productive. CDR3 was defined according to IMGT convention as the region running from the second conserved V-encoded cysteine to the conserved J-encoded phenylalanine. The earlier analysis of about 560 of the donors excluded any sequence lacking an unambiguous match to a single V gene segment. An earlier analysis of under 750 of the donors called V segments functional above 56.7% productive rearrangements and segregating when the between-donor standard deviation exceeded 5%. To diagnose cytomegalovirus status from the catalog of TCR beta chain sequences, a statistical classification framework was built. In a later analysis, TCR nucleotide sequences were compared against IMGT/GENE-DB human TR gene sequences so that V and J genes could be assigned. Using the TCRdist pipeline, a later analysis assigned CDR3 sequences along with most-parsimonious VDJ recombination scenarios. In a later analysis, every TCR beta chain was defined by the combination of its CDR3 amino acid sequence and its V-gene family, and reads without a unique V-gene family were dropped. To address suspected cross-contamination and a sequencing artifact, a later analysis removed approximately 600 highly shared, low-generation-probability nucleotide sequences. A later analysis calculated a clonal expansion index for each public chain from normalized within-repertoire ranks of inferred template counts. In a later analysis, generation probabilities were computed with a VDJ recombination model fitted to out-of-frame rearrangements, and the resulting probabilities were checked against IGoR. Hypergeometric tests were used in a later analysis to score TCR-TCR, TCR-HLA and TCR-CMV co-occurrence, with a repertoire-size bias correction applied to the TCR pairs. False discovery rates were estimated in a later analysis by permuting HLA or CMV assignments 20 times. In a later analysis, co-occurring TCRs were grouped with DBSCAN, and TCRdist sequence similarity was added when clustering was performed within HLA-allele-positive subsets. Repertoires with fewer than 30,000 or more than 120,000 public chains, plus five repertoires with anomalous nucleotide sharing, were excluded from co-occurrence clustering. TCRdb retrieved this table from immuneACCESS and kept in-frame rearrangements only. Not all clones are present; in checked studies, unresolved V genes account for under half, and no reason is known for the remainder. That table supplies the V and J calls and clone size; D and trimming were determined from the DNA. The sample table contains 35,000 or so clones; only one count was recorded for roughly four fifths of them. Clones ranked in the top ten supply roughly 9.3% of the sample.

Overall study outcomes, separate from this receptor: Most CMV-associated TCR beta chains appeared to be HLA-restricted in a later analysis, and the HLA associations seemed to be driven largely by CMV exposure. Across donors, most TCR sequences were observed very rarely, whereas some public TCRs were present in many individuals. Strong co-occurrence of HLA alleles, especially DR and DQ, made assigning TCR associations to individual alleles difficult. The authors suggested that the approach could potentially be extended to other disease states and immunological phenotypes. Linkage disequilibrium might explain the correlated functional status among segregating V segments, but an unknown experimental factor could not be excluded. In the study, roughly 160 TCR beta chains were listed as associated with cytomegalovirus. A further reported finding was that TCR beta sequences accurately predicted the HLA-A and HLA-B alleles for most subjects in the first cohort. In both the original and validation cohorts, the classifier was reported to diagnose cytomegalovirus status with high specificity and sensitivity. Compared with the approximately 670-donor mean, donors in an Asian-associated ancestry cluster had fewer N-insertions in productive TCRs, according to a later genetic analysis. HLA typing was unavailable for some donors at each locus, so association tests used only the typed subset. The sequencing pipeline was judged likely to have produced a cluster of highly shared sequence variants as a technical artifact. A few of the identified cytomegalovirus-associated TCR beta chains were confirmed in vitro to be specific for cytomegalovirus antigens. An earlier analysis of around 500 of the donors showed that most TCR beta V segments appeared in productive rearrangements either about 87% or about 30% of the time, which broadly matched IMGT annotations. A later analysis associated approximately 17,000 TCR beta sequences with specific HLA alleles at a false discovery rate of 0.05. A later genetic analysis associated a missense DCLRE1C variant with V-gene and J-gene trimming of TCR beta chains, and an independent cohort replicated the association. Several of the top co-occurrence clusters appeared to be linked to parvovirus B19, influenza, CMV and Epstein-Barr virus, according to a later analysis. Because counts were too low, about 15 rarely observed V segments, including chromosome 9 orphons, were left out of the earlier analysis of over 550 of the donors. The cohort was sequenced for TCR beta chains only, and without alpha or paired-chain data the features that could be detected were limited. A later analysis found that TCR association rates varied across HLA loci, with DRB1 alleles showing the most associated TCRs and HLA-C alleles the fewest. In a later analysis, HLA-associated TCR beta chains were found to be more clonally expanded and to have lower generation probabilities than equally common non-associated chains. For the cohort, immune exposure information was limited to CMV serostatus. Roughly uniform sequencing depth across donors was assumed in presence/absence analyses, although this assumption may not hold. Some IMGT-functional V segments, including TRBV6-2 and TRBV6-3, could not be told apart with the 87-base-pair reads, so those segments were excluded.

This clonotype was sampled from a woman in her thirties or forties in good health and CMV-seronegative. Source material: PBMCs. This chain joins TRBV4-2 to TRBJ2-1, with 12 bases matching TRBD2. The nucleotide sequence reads TGTGCCAGCAGCCAAGAACTAGCGGGGGGTAGTGAGCAGTTCTTC. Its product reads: CASSQELAGGSEQFF.